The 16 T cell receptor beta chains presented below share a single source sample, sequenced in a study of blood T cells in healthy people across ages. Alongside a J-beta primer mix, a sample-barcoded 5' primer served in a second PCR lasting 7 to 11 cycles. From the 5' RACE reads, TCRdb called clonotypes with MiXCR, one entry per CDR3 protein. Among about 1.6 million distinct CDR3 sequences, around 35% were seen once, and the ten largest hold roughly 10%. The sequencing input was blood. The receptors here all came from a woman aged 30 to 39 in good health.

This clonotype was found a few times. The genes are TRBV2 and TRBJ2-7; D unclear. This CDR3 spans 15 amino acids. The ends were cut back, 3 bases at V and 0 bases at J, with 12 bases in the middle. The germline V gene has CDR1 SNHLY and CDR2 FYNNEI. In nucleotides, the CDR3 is TGTGCCAGCAGTGAGAAAACCGGCAGCTCCTACGAGCAGTACTTC. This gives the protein CASSEKTGSSYEQYF.

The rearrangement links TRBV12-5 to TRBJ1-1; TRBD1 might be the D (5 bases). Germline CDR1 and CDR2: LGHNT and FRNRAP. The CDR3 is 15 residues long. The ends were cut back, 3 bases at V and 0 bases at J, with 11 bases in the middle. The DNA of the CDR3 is TGTGCTAGTGGTTTAAGGCAGGGCTTGAACACTGAAGCTTTCTTT. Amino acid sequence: CASGLRQGLNTEAFF.

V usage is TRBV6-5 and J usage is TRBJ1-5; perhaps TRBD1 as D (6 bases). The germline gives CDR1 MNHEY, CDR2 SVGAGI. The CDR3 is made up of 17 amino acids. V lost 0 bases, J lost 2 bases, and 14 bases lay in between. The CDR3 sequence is CASSYSSRGAGNQPQHF. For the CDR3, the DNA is TGTGCCAGCAGTTACTCGAGTCGGGGGGCCGGCAATCAGCCCCAGCATTTT.

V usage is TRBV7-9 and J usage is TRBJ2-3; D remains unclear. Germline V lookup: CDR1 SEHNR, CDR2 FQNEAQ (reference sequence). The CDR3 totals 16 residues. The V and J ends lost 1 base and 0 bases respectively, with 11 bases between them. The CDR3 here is CASSLVNPSSTDTQYF. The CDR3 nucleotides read TGTGCCAGCAGCTTAGTTAACCCAAGTAGCACAGATACGCAGTATTTT.

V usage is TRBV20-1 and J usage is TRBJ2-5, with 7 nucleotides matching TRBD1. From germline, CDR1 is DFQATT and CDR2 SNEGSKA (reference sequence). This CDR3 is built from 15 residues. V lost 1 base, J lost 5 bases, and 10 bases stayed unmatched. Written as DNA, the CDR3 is TGCAGTGCTAGAGCGCTTACAGGGGTTGGCGAGACCCAGTACTTC. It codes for CSARALTGVGETQYF.

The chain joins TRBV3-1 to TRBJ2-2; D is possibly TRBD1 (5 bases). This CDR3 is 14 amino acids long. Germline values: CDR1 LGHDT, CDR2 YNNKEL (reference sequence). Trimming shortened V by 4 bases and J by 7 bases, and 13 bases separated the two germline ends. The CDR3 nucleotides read TGTGCCAGCAGCCGGGATAAGGGGTTCGGGGAGCTGTTTTTT. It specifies CASSRDKGFGELFF.

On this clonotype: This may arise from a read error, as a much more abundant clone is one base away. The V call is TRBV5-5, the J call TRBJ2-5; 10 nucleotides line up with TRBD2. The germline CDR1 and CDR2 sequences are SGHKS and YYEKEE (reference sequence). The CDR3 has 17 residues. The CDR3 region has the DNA TGTGCCAGCAGCTTGGCCGGGATAGCGGGAGGCTTAGAGACCCGGTACTTC. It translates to CASSLAGIAGGLETRYF.

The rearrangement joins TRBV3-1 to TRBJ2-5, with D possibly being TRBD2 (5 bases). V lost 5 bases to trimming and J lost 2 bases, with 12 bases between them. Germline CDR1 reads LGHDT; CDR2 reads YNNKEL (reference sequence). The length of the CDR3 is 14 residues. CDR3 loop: CASSTGLGQETQYF. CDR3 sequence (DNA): TGTGCCAGCAGCACCGGACTCGGTCAAGAGACCCAGTACTTC.

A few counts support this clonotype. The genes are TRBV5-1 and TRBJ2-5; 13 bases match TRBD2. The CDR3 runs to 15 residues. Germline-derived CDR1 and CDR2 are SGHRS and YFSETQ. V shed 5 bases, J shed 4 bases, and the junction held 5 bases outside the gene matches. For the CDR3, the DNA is TGCGCCAGCAGTTGGACTAGCGGGAGCGGAGAGACCCAGTACTTC. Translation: CASSWTSGSGETQYF.

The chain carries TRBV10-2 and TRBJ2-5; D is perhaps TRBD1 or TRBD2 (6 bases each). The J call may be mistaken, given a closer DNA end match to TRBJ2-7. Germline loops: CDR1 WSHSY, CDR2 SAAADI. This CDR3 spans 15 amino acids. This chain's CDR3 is CASSESVKGGGEQYF. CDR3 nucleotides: TGCGCCAGCAGTGAGTCGGTAAAGGGGGGAGGCGAGCAGTACTTC.

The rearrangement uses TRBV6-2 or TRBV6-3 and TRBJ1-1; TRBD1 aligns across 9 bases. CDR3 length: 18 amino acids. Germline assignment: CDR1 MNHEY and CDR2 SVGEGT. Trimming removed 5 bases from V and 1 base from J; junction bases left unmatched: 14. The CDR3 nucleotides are TGTGCCAGCAGTCCATCTCCGGGACAGGGCCCGGGGAACACTGAAGCTTTCTTT. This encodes CASSPSPGQGPGNTEAFF.

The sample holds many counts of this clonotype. DNA of the CDR3: TGTGCCAGCAGCTTAATGGGGGCTAGCGGGAACTACTTCAGCTCCTACAATGAGCAGTTCTTC. This sequence encodes CASSLMGASGNYFSSYNEQFF. The chain employs TRBV7-3 and TRBJ2-1; 9 positions match TRBD2. The germline V gene has CDR1 SGHTA and CDR2 FQGTGA. Trimming cost V 1 base and J 0 bases; bases outside gene matches: 16. This CDR3 comprises 21 residues.

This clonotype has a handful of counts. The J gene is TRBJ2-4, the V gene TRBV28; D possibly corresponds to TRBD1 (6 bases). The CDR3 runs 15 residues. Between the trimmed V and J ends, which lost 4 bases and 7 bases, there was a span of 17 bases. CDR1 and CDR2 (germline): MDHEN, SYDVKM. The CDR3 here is CASSSARPRGNIQYF. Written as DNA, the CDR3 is TGTGCCAGCAGTTCGGCCCGACCTAGGGGGAACATTCAGTACTTC.

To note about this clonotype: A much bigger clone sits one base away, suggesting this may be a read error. CDR3 sequence: CASSTRRPSTDTEYF. The CDR3 DNA reads TGTGCCAGCAGTACAAGGCGCCCTAGCACAGATACGGAGTATTTT. The rearrangement uses TRBV12-3 or TRBV12-4 and TRBJ2-3, with TRBD2 as a possible D gene (5 bases). The CDR3 is made up of 15 amino acids.

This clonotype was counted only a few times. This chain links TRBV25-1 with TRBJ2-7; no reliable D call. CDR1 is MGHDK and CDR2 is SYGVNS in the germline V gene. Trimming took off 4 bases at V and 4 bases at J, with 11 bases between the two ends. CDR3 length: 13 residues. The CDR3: CASSVRGRYEQYF. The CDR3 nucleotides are TGTGCCAGCAGTGTGCGTGGACGATACGAGCAGTACTTC.

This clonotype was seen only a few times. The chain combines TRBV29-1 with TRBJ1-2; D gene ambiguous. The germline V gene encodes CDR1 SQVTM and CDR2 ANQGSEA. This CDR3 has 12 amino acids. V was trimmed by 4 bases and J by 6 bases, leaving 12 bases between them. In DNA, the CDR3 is TGCAGCGTTGTGGAGGGTAGCGATGGCTACACCTTC. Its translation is CSVVEGSDGYTF.